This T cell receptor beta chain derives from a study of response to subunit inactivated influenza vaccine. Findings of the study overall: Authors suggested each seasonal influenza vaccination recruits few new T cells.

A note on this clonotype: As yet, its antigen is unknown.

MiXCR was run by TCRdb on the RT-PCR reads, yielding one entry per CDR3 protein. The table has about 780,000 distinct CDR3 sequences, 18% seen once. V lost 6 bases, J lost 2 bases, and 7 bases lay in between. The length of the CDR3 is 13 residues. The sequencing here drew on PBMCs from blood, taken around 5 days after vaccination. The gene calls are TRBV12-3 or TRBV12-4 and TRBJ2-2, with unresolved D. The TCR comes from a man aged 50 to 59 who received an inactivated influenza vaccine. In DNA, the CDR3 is TGTGCCAGCAGATACTTTAACACCGGGGAGCTGTTTTTT. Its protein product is CASRYFNTGELFF.